This T cell receptor beta chain was observed in a study of graft-versus-host responses after intestinal transplantation. Assay: immunoSEQ multiplex PCR; the TCRdb copy retains only in-frame clones and omits some. The sample lists 11,000 to 15,000 clones; around 94% were seen once. Looked up from germline, CDR1 is SGDLS and CDR2 is YYNGEE. The CDR3 extends over 16 amino acids. V was pared by 1 base and J by 2 bases, with 13 bases between. General study findings and limits: The marrow of recipients harbored GvH clones, and ileum or blood showed some of them first. Some patients had graft-donor T cell macrochimerism. In their allografts, the ratios of graft-versus-host to host-versus-graft T cell clones were high.

On this clone: What it binds is unknown.

The specimen comprised PBMCs, sampled 9 days after transplant. The sequence was obtained from a human patient who received an intestinal transplant, so some T cells may come from the graft donor. The rearrangement joins TRBV9 to TRBJ1-3, with D tentatively TRBD1 (6 bases). The CDR3 is CASSVSGGRAGNTIYF. CDR3 DNA sequence: TGTGCCAGCAGCGTATCCGGGGGGCGCGCTGGAAACACCATATATTTT.